The rows below give T cell receptor beta chains drawn from one sample of a study of blood T cell repertoires in COVID-19. Clones were sequenced by immunoSEQ multiplex PCR, and TCRdb holds only the in-frame ones, with some missing. This sample yields 75,000 or so clones, of which roughly 88% are seen a single time; approximately 30% belongs to the top ten. Sequencing input: peripheral blood. The receptors were gathered from a man aged 45-60 years with acute or convalescent COVID-19. CDR3s include the opening cysteine and the closing phenylalanine or tryptophan. A D gene is named only where the DNA matches it firmly. Size values are once, few and many counts, or a class for expanded clones, and some rows have none.

>-|12|TRBV12-3/TRBV12-4|TRBJ1-1|once
TGTGCCAGCAGTTTTGGTCAGGGGCCGGCTTTCTTT
CASSFGQGPAFF
>TRBD1|15|TRBV5-1|TRBJ1-4|few
TGCGCCAGCAGCATCGACAGGGTTGGGTTAGAAAAACTGTTTTTT
CASSIDRVGLEKLFF
>-|14|TRBV7-9|TRBJ2-3|-
TGTGCCAGCAGCTTAGAGGTTCGTTCAGGTACGCAGTATTTT
CASSLEVRSGTQYF
>TRBD2|14|TRBV5-6|TRBJ2-7|-
TGTGCCAGCACCCCCCGGGGGGGCAGGTACGAGCAGTACTTC
CASTPRGGRYEQYF
>TRBD1|15|TRBV6-6|TRBJ1-5|-
TGTGCCAGCAGTATCGGACAGGGGTTAAATCAGCCCCAGCATTTT
CASSIGQGLNQPQHF
>-|15|TRBV10-1|TRBJ2-7|once
TGCGCCAGCAGTGAGTCGTCTGCGGGTACCTACGAGCAGTACTTC
CASSESSAGTYEQYF
>-|15|TRBV6-5|TRBJ2-3|-
TGTGCCAGCAGTTACTACGACTCACGCACAGATACGCAGTATTTT
CASSYYDSRTDTQYF
>TRBD1|17|TRBV24-1|TRBJ2-1|once
TGTGCCACCAGTGATTTACCTACAGGGGTCGGAGTCGATGAGCAGTTCTTC
CATSDLPTGVGVDEQFF
>TRBD1|16|TRBV9|TRBJ1-2|-
TGTGCCAGCAGCGTATCCCGACAGGGAAATAACTATGGCTACACCTTC
CASSVSRQGNNYGYTF
>TRBD1|14|TRBV29-1|TRBJ1-3|-
TGCAGCGGGGCCGTGGACAGGGTCGGAAACACCATATATTTT
CSGAVDRVGNTIYF
>TRBD1|16|TRBV19|TRBJ2-1|-
TGTGCCAGTAGTAACTTCGACAGGGGTCGTCGGAATGAGCAGTTCTTC
CASSNFDRGRRNEQFF
>-|14|TRBV10-2|TRBJ1-2|-
TGCGCCAGCAGTGCGCAGGGTTCTAACTATGGCTACACCTTC
CASSAQGSNYGYTF
>TRBD2|14|TRBV7-3|TRBJ2-5|-
TGTGCCAGCAGCTTGCGGGGGGTCGGAGAGACCCAGTACTTC
CASSLRGVGETQYF
>-|15|TRBV4-1|TRBJ2-7|-
TGCGCCAGCAGCCAAGTTACGGGTTTTATATACGAGCAGTACTTC
CASSQVTGFIYEQYF
>-|14|TRBV5-1|TRBJ1-2|-
TGCGCCAGCAGCTTGTACGGGGGGCCGGGCGGCTACACCTTC
CASSLYGGPGGYTF
>TRBD1|14|TRBV5-1|TRBJ2-7|-
TGCGCCAGCAGCAAGGGACAGGGGGGCGACGAGCAGTACTTC
CASSKGQGGDEQYF
>TRBD1|11|TRBV27|TRBJ1-1|few
TGTGCCAGCAGTGGGACAGGGAGATCTTTCTTT
CASSGTGRSFF
>TRBD2|16|TRBV6-4|TRBJ2-3|once
TGTGCCAGCAGTCTAGCTATAGCGGGGGGCCCAGATACGCAGTATTTT
CASSLAIAGGPDTQYF
>TRBD1|15|TRBV7-8|TRBJ2-1|-
TGTGCCAGCAGCTTATACGGGACAGGGTTCGGGGAGCAGTTCTTC
CASSLYGTGFGEQFF
>TRBD2|14|TRBV30|TRBJ2-3|-
TGTGCCTGGAGTGCTAGCGGGGGGGTTGATACGCAGTATTTT
CAWSASGGVDTQYF
>TRBD1|15|TRBV27|TRBJ2-1|-
TGTGCCAGCAGTATCGGACAGGGAGGCTACAATGAGCAGTTCTTC
CASSIGQGGYNEQFF
>-|12|TRBV5-1|TRBJ1-2|-
TGCGCCAGCAGTTCCTCCGGGGAGGGCTACACCTTC
CASSSSGEGYTF
>-|14|TRBV4-1|TRBJ2-6|-
TGCGCCAGCAGCCAAGAGCGCCGGGCCAACGTCCTGACTTTC
CASSQERRANVLTF
>-|14|TRBV5-4|TRBJ2-5|-
TGTGCCAGCAGCTTGGTGAAGGAGCAAGAGACCCAGTACTTC
CASSLVKEQETQYF
>TRBD2|14|TRBV5-1|TRBJ2-1|-
TGCGCCAGCGCTAGCGGGGGGGCGGTTAATGAGCAGTTCTTC
CASASGGAVNEQFF